This TCR beta chain was observed in a study of kidney transplant recipient with SARS-CoV-2 infection. TCRdb re-analysed the reads in MiXCR, keeping a single row per CDR3 protein. In the table there are under 300,000 distinct CDR3 sequences, under 30% of which are singletons. This clonotype was seen many times. Germline V gene lookup returns CDR1 ENHRY and CDR2 SYGVKD. The V and J ends lost 4 bases and 4 bases, in that order; junction bases with no gene match: 6. The CDR3 runs 15 residues. The sequence came from a male patient aged 30 to 39 who had COVID-19 and was a kidney transplant recipient. Some T cells may be transferred from the graft donor. V gene TRBV10-3 combines with J gene TRBJ1-4; 7 bases match TRBD1. Sequenced material: a blood sample, taken at baseline and on roughly day 110 from a kidney transplant recipient. As DNA, the CDR3 is TGTGCCATCAGTGGGTCGAGGGACAGTAATGAAAAACTGTTTTTT. It is translated as CAISGSRDSNEKLFF.